The next 23 T cell receptor beta chains were all read from a single sample in a study of blood T cell repertoires in COVID-19. Clones were sequenced by immunoSEQ multiplex PCR, and TCRdb holds only the in-frame ones, with some missing. The sample has 210,000 or so clones; 89% are singletons. Sequencing input: peripheral blood. These receptors were collected from a woman in her forties with acute or convalescent COVID-19.

The chain is built from TRBV27 and TRBJ1-6; 12 bases line up with TRBD1. Germline lookup yields CDR1 MNHEY and CDR2 SMNVEV (reference sequence). Losses at the gene ends were 6 bases for V and 4 bases for J; bases not matched to a gene: 10. The CDR3 has 18 residues. CDR3 region: CASSPAGTGGFYNSPLHF. The CDR3 DNA sequence: TGTGCCAGCAGCCCCGCCGGGACAGGGGGCTTTTATAATTCACCCCTCCACTTT.

V usage is TRBV6-4 and J usage is TRBJ2-3, with D possibly being TRBD2 (5 bases). V lost 8 bases, J lost 6 bases, and 18 bases lay in between. CDR1 is MRHNA and CDR2 is SNTAGT in the germline V gene. The length of the CDR3 is 14 residues. The CDR3 sequence is CASRQLESRDTQYF. The CDR3 DNA reads as TGTGCCAGCCGCCAACTAGAAAGCCGCGATACGCAGTATTTT.

This chain links TRBV12-3 or TRBV12-4 with TRBJ1-5, with TRBD1 identical over 8 bases. The CDR3 length is 13 residues. V lost 4 bases, J lost 6 bases, and 2 bases stayed unmatched. The CDR3 sequence is CASSSTGGQPQHF. The CDR3 DNA follows: TGTGCCAGCAGTTCTACAGGGGGTCAGCCCCAGCATTTT.

This clone was detected once. The chain employs TRBV10-3 and TRBJ1-5; perhaps TRBD1 as D (6 bases). The germline V gene has CDR1 ENHRY and CDR2 SYGVKD. Deletions cut 0 bases from V and 5 bases from J, with 8 bases between. The CDR3 loop spans 14 amino acids. Here the CDR3 DNA reads TGTGCCATCAGTGAGTCAGGACAGTATCAGCCCCAGCATTTT. Residues: CAISESGQYQPQHF.

The chain has TRBV5-1 and TRBJ1-1; D is possibly TRBD1 (6 bases). Germline V gives CDR1 SGHRS, CDR2 YFSETQ. The CDR3 is 15 amino acids. The V and J ends lost 3 bases and 1 base respectively, with 13 bases between them. CDR3 in DNA: TGCGCCAGCAGCTCTCAGCGGACAGCGAACACTGAAGCTTTCTTT. This gives the protein CASSSQRTANTEAFF.

The rearrangement joins TRBV5-1 to TRBJ1-2, with TRBD1 identical over 8 bases. The CDR3 contains 16 residues. The germline CDR1 and CDR2 sequences are SGHRS and YFSETQ. The V gene end was trimmed by 5 bases and the J gene end by 7 bases; junction bases not matched to a gene: 16. CDR3 loop: CASRLASDRVGGGYTF. CDR3 sequence (DNA): TGCGCCAGCAGACTCGCTTCGGACAGGGTAGGAGGTGGCTACACCTTC.

DNA for the CDR3: TGTGCCAGCAGTGAGAAGCAGGGGGCGTATACTGAAGCTTTCTTT. Its protein product is CASSEKQGAYTEAFF. V and J are TRBV25-1 and TRBJ1-1; TRBD1 matches at 8 bases. V lost 3 bases and J lost 5; bases outside the gene matches: 8. The CDR3 extends over 15 amino acids. Germline CDR1 and CDR2: MGHDK and SYGVNS.

The genes are TRBV19 and TRBJ2-1; 9 nucleotides match TRBD2. The CDR3 extends over 18 amino acids. Germline CDR1 and CDR2: LNHDA and SQIVND (reference sequence). Trimming took 3 bases from V and 0 from J; bases not matched to a gene: 9. CDR3 loop: CASSIGSGGGSSYNEQFF. The CDR3 region has the DNA TGTGCCAGTAGTATTGGTAGCGGGGGAGGTAGCTCCTACAATGAGCAGTTCTTC.

CDR3 residues: CASSYSGEGTEAFF. The CDR3 DNA is TGTGCCAGCAGTTACAGCGGGGAGGGTACTGAAGCTTTCTTT. The chain joins TRBV6-5 to TRBJ1-1; D unclear. This CDR3 has 14 amino acids. The V gene lost 2 bases and the J gene lost 5 bases, with 12 bases spanning the gap. Looked up from germline, CDR1 is MNHEY and CDR2 is SVGAGI.

The gene calls are TRBV4-1 and TRBJ1-1, with D perhaps matching TRBD1 (5 bases). V was cut by 1 base and J by 11 bases, with 14 bases left in between. The CDR3 sequence is 13 residues long. The V gene's germline CDR1 is MGHRA and CDR2 YSYEKL. CDR3: CASSQGRGVAAFF. As DNA, the CDR3 is TGCGCCAGCAGCCAAGGAAGGGGTGTGGCCGCTTTCTTT.

The V and J genes are TRBV5-4 and TRBJ1-2; TRBD1 matches 9 bases. Germline CDR1 SGHNT, CDR2 YYREEE (reference sequence). The CDR3 sequence is 15 residues long. The ends lost 0 bases at V and 6 bases at J; junction bases unmatched: 6. CDR3: CASSLDRGRSDGYTF. The CDR3 DNA reads TGTGCCAGCAGCTTGGACAGGGGGCGCTCGGATGGCTACACCTTC.

The chain recombines TRBV10-3 with TRBJ1-2, with 10 bases lining up with TRBD1. Per germline, CDR1 ENHRY and CDR2 SYGVKD. CDR3 size: 13 residues. Losses at the gene ends were 6 bases for V and 6 bases for J; bases not matched to a gene: 4. The CDR3 sequence: CAISFGTGDGYTF. CDR3 DNA sequence: TGTGCCATCAGCTTTGGGACAGGGGATGGCTACACCTTC.

This chain links TRBV2 with TRBJ2-1; D might be TRBD1 (6 bases). Germline assignment: CDR1 SNHLY and CDR2 FYNNEI. V gave up 4 bases and J gave up 4 bases, with 11 bases separating them. The CDR3 is 14 amino acids. The CDR3 nucleotides are TGTGCCAGCAGTGTTTGGGGACAATACAATGAGCAGTTCTTC. It is translated as CASSVWGQYNEQFF.

The V call is TRBV2, the J call TRBJ1-5; a possible D gene is TRBD1 (5 bases). CDR3 length equals 15 residues. Trimming took off 6 bases at V and 6 bases at J, with 18 bases between the two ends. Germline V lookup: CDR1 SNHLY, CDR2 FYNNEI. The CDR3 DNA follows: TGTGCCAGCAGGCCTGCCGGGACCGGGGGTCAGCCCCAGCATTTT. Its translation is CASRPAGTGGQPQHF.

The chain is built from TRBV10-3 and TRBJ2-7; D ambiguous. The germline CDR1 and CDR2 sequences are ENHRY and SYGVKD. This CDR3 has 14 residues. Trimming removed 2 bases at V and 2 bases at J, with 10 bases between. The CDR3 DNA follows: TGTGCCATCAGTGAGCAAGCCGGTCCCTACGAGCAGTACGTC. This codes for CAISEQAGPYEQYV.

This sequence joins TRBV2 and TRBJ2-1; 7 bases map to TRBD1. Losses at the gene ends were 8 bases for V and 5 bases for J; bases not matched to a gene: 9. The CDR3 contains 14 residues. CDR1 and CDR2 from the germline V gene are SNHLY and FYNNEI. The CDR3 loop is CASSPLTGDNEQFF. CDR3 coding DNA: TGTGCCAGCTCCCCCCTCACAGGGGACAATGAGCAGTTCTTC.

The genes are TRBV9 and TRBJ2-6; weak D call: TRBD1 (6 bases). This CDR3 contains 13 residues. V was pared by 4 bases and J by 10 bases, with 12 bases between. Germline V gene data show CDR1 as SGDLS and CDR2 as YYNGEE. For the CDR3, the DNA is TGTGCCAGCAGCACAGGGCTCTATAACGTCCTGACTTTC. This gives the protein CASSTGLYNVLTF.

The chain carries TRBV24-1 and TRBJ2-1, with a possible D match to TRBD1 (5 bases). Trimming shortened V by 9 bases and J by 3 bases, and 11 bases separated the two germline ends. The CDR3 sequence is 13 residues long. Per germline, CDR1 KGHDR and CDR2 SFDVKD. The CDR3 spells CATRLGDYNEQFF. In nucleotides, the CDR3 is TGTGCCACCCGCTTAGGGGACTACAATGAGCAGTTCTTC.

This clone was counted once. V is TRBV27 and J is TRBJ1-6; TRBD1 matches at 8 bases. This CDR3 comprises 17 residues. With V trimmed by 4 bases and J by 4 bases, 9 bases remained unmatched. Germline V gene lookup returns CDR1 MNHEY and CDR2 SMNVEV (reference sequence). The CDR3 loop is CASSSGTGSFYNSPLHF. As DNA, the CDR3 is TGTGCCAGCAGTTCCGGGACAGGCTCCTTTTATAATTCACCCCTCCACTTT.

The chain uses TRBV29-1 and TRBJ2-1; the D gene is possibly TRBD2 (5 bases). CDR1 is SQVTM, CDR2 ANQGSEA, per germline. The germline V and J ends were trimmed by 0 bases and 6 bases, with 15 bases remaining between them. This CDR3 is 15 amino acids long. The CDR3 DNA is TGCAGCGTTGAAGATGGTAGCGAGGTCGCCAATGAGCAGTTCTTC. This sequence encodes CSVEDGSEVANEQFF.

This clone was recorded only once. The chain couples TRBV7-3 to TRBJ2-3, with TRBD2 matching 7 bases. This CDR3 is 17 amino acids long. Germline V gives CDR1 SGHTA, CDR2 FQGTGA. J gave up 0 bases and V 0 bases, and 6 bases lay outside the gene matches. CDR3 in amino acids: CASSLTPLASSTDTQYF. In nucleotides, the CDR3 is TGTGCCAGCAGCTTAACTCCACTAGCGAGTAGCACAGATACGCAGTATTTT.

The chain recombines TRBV27 with TRBJ1-2; a weak D match, TRBD1 (5 bases). The CDR3 runs to 14 residues. Per the germline V gene, CDR1 is MNHEY and CDR2 is SMNVEV (reference sequence). The V end lost 5 bases, the J end lost 11 bases, and 21 bases lay between the germline ends. The DNA of the CDR3 is TGTGCCAGCAGTCCCAGGACATCCTCTGTGGGTTACACCTTC. Translated, it gives CASSPRTSSVGYTF.

The chain combines TRBV7-9 with TRBJ1-1, with 8 bases fitting TRBD1. With 3 bases clipped from V and 4 bases from J, the junction kept 19 bases outside the gene matches. The CDR3 contains 19 residues. Germline V gene sequence: CDR1 SEHNR, CDR2 FQNEAQ (reference sequence). In DNA, the CDR3 is TGTGCCAGCAGCTTCGTATCTCCCGGACAGGGAATTTTTGGCACTGAAGCTTTCTTT. Protein sequence: CASSFVSPGQGIFGTEAFF.